These 25 T cell receptor beta chains came from one sample sequenced in a study of cytomegalovirus exposure and HLA in healthy donors. A multiplex PCR was run with 60 Vbeta primers and 13 Jbeta primers. Using immunoSEQ multiplex PCR, the repertoire was profiled, and TCRdb retains in-frame clones only, with some absent. Seen in this sample are 100,000 to 150,000 clones; the ten most common clones hold 2.5% to 3%. Sequenced: PBMCs. The receptors derive from a young man in good health and CMV-seronegative.

V is TRBV19 and J is TRBJ2-7; possibly TRBD2 for D (5 bases). The CDR3 sequence is 13 residues long. Trimming shortened V by 5 bases and J by 2 bases, and 10 bases separated the two germline ends. Germline CDR1 LNHDA, CDR2 SQIVND (reference sequence). The CDR3 is CASSFSGTYEQYF. DNA for the CDR3: TGTGCCAGTAGTTTCAGCGGAACCTACGAGCAGTACTTC.

V and J are TRBV28 and TRBJ2-7, with 7 bases that match TRBD1. The V segment lost 4 bases and the J segment 2 bases; nucleotides outside the gene matches: 8. The germline gives CDR1 MDHEN, CDR2 SYDVKM. There are 15 residues in the CDR3. This CDR3 is CASSYRDRETYEQYF. DNA of the CDR3: TGTGCCAGCAGTTACCGGGACAGAGAGACCTACGAGCAGTACTTC.

Points on this clone: The junction shows a germline mismatch at one end, possibly a read error. The same CDR3 is also encoded by other DNA sequences in this sample. The rearrangement links TRBV12-5 to TRBJ1-1; D remains ambiguous. This CDR3 comprises 12 residues. Germline V gene data show CDR1 as LGHNT and CDR2 as FRNRAP. The DNA of the CDR3 is TGTGCTAGTGGGGTCGGTGACACCGAAGCTTTCTTT. It codes for CASGVGDTEAFF.

V gene TRBV4-3 combines with J gene TRBJ2-5; 8 nucleotides align to TRBD2. From germline, CDR1 is LGHNA and CDR2 YSLEER. The CDR3 consists of 16 residues. V was clipped by 0 bases and J by 9 bases; unmatched bases: 12. The CDR3 loop is CASSQDLTSATVAQYF. The CDR3 region has the DNA TGCGCCAGCAGCCAAGACCTGACTAGCGCAACTGTAGCCCAGTACTTC.

The chain joins TRBV27 to TRBJ2-5; 12 nucleotides agree with TRBD2. Looked up from germline, CDR1 is MNHEY and CDR2 is SMNVEV (reference sequence). The CDR3 extends over 14 amino acids. The trim removed 10 bases at V and 5 bases at J, leaving 8 bases unmatched. CDR3 nucleotide sequence: TGTGCCACCGGACTAGCGGGAATGGGCGAGACCCAGTACTTC. It specifies CATGLAGMGETQYF.

The chain links TRBV5-1 to TRBJ1-4; 9 bases match TRBD1. Germline assignment: CDR1 SGHRS and CDR2 YFSETQ. The CDR3 length is 14 residues. J was trimmed by 8 bases and V by 0 bases; bases with no gene match: 2. CDR3 region: CASSLDGQGEKLFF. The CDR3 DNA reads as TGCGCCAGCAGCTTGGACGGACAGGGGGAAAAACTGTTTTTT.

The rearrangement uses TRBV7-3 and TRBJ1-1; D possibly corresponds to TRBD1 (6 bases). The CDR3 is 13 residues long. The V end lost 1 base, the J end lost 4 bases, and 7 bases lay between the germline ends. Germline V lookup: CDR1 SGHTA, CDR2 FQGTGA. CDR3 in amino acids: CASSLRGGTEAFF. CDR3 DNA sequence: TGTGCCAGCAGCTTAAGAGGGGGCACTGAAGCTTTCTTT.

This rearrangement joins TRBV2 to TRBJ2-1; D gene unclear. V was clipped by 0 bases and J by 10 bases, with 10 bases between them. CDR1 and CDR2 (germline): SNHLY, FYNNEI. The CDR3 consists of 13 residues. The CDR3 bases are TGTGCCAGCAGTGAAGCGCTGGGCTGGGAGCAGTTCTTC. Residues: CASSEALGWEQFF. Full variable domain (rest looked up from reference TRBV2 and TRBJ2-1): EPEVTQTPSHQVTQMGQEVILRCVPISNHLYFYWYRQILGQKVEFLVSFYNNEISEKSEIFDDQFSVERPDGSNFTLKIRSTKLEDSAMYFCASSEALGWEQFFGPGTRLTVL.

V gene TRBV2 combines with J gene TRBJ2-3; TRBD1 is a possible D gene (5 bases). The V gene's germline CDR1 is SNHLY and CDR2 FYNNEI. This CDR3 spans 14 amino acids. V dropped 6 bases and J dropped 1 base, with 11 bases sitting between them. The CDR3 reads CASSLRDRTDTQYF. As DNA, the CDR3 is TGTGCCAGCAGCCTCAGGGATCGCACAGATACGCAGTATTTT.

The chain employs TRBV4-3 and TRBJ2-1; 9 bases map to TRBD2. The CDR3 runs 17 residues. The germline V gene encodes CDR1 LGHNA and CDR2 YSLEER. With V trimmed by 3 bases and J by 3 bases, 9 bases remained unmatched. The CDR3 reads CASSHSLAGKLYNEQFF. The CDR3 DNA follows: TGCGCCAGCAGCCATTCTCTAGCGGGAAAACTCTACAATGAGCAGTTCTTC.

The J gene is TRBJ1-2, the V gene TRBV28; D unresolved. CDR3 size: 13 residues. Germline V CDR1 and CDR2: MDHEN, SYDVKM. Trimming took off 1 base at V and 7 bases at J, with 10 bases between the two ends. Written as DNA, the CDR3 is TGTGCCAGCAGTTTATTTGCCCCCAGTGGCTACACCTTC. Translating it yields CASSLFAPSGYTF.

The chain combines TRBV4-1 with TRBJ2-7; TRBD2 agrees at 8 bases. The length of the CDR3 is 14 residues. The V gene's germline CDR1 is MGHRA and CDR2 YSYEKL. V dropped 6 bases and J dropped 5; count of bases not matched to a gene: 9. In DNA form, the CDR3 reads TGCGCCAGCAGAAGCCGAGCGGGAGATAACGAGCAGTACTTC. Protein: CASRSRAGDNEQYF.

The V and J genes are TRBV5-6 and TRBJ2-1, with TRBD2 matching over 11 bases. Trimming at V came to 4 bases and at J to 2 bases, leaving 2 bases not matched to a gene. Germline V gene data show CDR1 as SGHDT and CDR2 as YYEEEE. The CDR3 runs 15 residues. CDR3 in DNA: TGTGCCAGCAGCCGGACTAGCGGGCCCTACAATGAGCAGTTCTTC. Protein product: CASSRTSGPYNEQFF.

The chain uses TRBV4-1 and TRBJ2-7, with D perhaps TRBD2 (6 bases). The V and J ends lost 0 bases and 3 bases respectively, with 9 bases between them. In germline, CDR1 is MGHRA, CDR2 YSYEKL. The CDR3 runs to 14 residues. Written as DNA, the CDR3 is TGCGCCAGCAGCCAAGATCCAGCGGGCTACGAGCAGTACTTC. Amino acids: CASSQDPAGYEQYF.

The gene calls are TRBV6-7 and TRBJ2-7; D might be TRBD2 (5 bases). TRBV6-7 is an open reading frame, and its role is uncertain. Trimming took 5 bases from V and 5 from J, leaving 22 bases between them. This CDR3 has 16 amino acids. Written as DNA, the CDR3 is TGTGCCAGCAGTACGAAACAGCTTTCTTCCGGGGACGAGCAGTACTTC. Its protein is CASSTKQLSSGDEQYF.

A note on this clone: One end of the junction does not line up with germline, which may come from a read error. CDR3 loop: CTSSELQGYQGYGYTF. The CDR3 nucleotides read TGTACCAGCAGTGAACTACAGGGCTACCAAGGCTATGGCTACACCTTC. V usage is TRBV6-1 and J usage is TRBJ1-2, with D perhaps TRBD1 (6 bases). Germline-derived CDR1 and CDR2 are MNHNS and SASEGT. The CDR3 runs to 16 residues.

The chain employs TRBV5-5 and TRBJ2-2; D may be TRBD2 (5 bases). Trimming shortened V by 1 base and J by 0 bases, and 10 bases separated the two germline ends. Looked up from germline, CDR1 is SGHKS and CDR2 is YYEKEE (reference sequence). The CDR3 runs 16 residues. DNA for the CDR3: TGTGCCAGCAGCTTGCGGGGAGCCTCGAACACCGGGGAGCTGTTTTTT. Translated: CASSLRGASNTGELFF.

To note about this clone: Germline is not matched at one junction end, which may reflect a read error. This chain links TRBV11-2 with TRBJ2-5; D is unresolved. Germline CDR1 reads SGHAT; CDR2 reads FQNNGV. This CDR3 has 15 amino acids. The chain's CDR3 is CASSLAGRYQGTQYF. CDR3 sequence (DNA): TGTGCCAGCAGCTTAGCCGGCAGGTACCAAGGGACCCAGTACTTC. Full variable domain (outside the CDR3, taken from reference TRBV11-2 and TRBJ2-5): EAGVAQSPRYKIIEKRQSVAFWCNPISGHATLYWYQQILGQGPKLLIQFQNNGVVDDSQLPKDRFSAERLKGVDSTLKIQPAKLEDSAVYLCASSLAGRYQGTQYFGPGTRLLVL.

The gene calls are TRBV5-6 and TRBJ1-1; 9 bases line up with TRBD1. The junction had 8 bases not matched to a gene; V was cut back by 1 base and J by 7 bases. Germline V CDR1 and CDR2: SGHDT, YYEEEE. This CDR3 is built from 15 residues. The CDR3 is CASSLNPGTGNEAFF. CDR3 DNA: TGTGCCAGCAGCTTGAACCCCGGGACAGGGAATGAAGCTTTCTTT.

CDR3 region: CASSIGTGAGGEAFF. The CDR3 nucleotides read TGTGCCAGTAGTATCGGGACAGGGGCAGGTGGTGAAGCTTTCTTT. The rearrangement links TRBV19 to TRBJ1-1; 10 bases agree with TRBD1. CDR1 is LNHDA, CDR2 SQIVND, per germline (reference sequence). This CDR3 region has 15 residues. V gave up 3 bases and J gave up 7 bases; unmatched junction bases: 8.

The CDR3 coding sequence is TGCGCCAGCAGCCCATGGGACGGCCTGACTAGCGGGAGGATGGGGGAGCAGTACTTC. It yields the protein CASSPWDGLTSGRMGEQYF. The V gene is TRBV5-1, the J gene TRBJ2-5; 13 bases fit TRBD2. The CDR3 is made up of 19 amino acids. The germline V gene has CDR1 SGHRS and CDR2 YFSETQ. The V and J ends lost 4 bases and 11 bases, in that order; junction bases with no gene match: 23.

Concerning this clone: The germline gene is not matched at one end of the junction; a read error may be the cause. The chain links TRBV4-3 to TRBJ2-3; possible D gene TRBD1, 7 bases. CDR1 is LGHNA and CDR2 is YSLEER in the germline V gene. This CDR3 is 17 amino acids long. The CDR3 sequence: CASSQEGLAGRTGTQYF. In nucleotides, the CDR3 is TGCGCCAGCAGCCAAGAGGGTCTTGCGGGAAGGACAGGTACGCAGTATTTT.

The CDR3 coding sequence is TGTGCCAGCAGTTTAACGGGAGCGAATGTCTTCGAGCAGTACTTC. Its translation is CASSLTGANVFEQYF. The chain has TRBV28 and TRBJ2-5, with a possible D match to TRBD2 (6 bases). The DNA end lines up better with TRBJ2-7; the J call may be wrong. The CDR3 spans 15 residues. Germline CDR1 and CDR2: MDHEN and SYDVKM.

The chain recombines TRBV19 with TRBJ2-3; no firm D call. The CDR3 is made up of 13 amino acids. The germline CDR1 and CDR2 sequences are LNHDA and SQIVND (reference sequence). Trimming shortened V by 6 bases and J by 5 bases, and 12 bases separated the two germline ends. The CDR3 nucleotides are TGTGCCAGTAGGAGTACCCCGGGAGATACGCAGTATTTT. This translates into CASRSTPGDTQYF.

The chain has TRBV28 and TRBJ2-1, with D possibly being TRBD2 (6 bases). From germline, CDR1 is MDHEN and CDR2 SYDVKM. This CDR3 has 13 amino acids. V lost 4 bases and J lost 4, with 8 bases in between. The CDR3 coding sequence is TGTGCCAGCAGTTACGGGAGTTACAATGAGCAGTTCTTC. Amino acids: CASSYGSYNEQFF.